This entry describes one TCR beta chain. Its cognate antigen is unknown. The CDR3 is 14 amino acids. Between the trimmed V and J ends, which lost 5 bases and 5 bases, there was a span of 15 bases. CDR1 and CDR2 (germline): SEHNR, FQNEAQ (reference sequence). These data are taken from a study of cytomegalovirus exposure and HLA in healthy donors. Study background: Of all 400 or so donors who were genotyped, 80% to 85% belonged to the Caucasian-associated ancestry cluster. Study-level findings and limits: When analyzed later, the rates of TCR association showed variation by HLA locus, with DRB1 the most and HLA-C the fewest. According to the study, 150 to 200 TCR beta chains were cytomegalovirus-associated.

PCR amplification relied on 60 Vbeta primers (plus 13 Jbeta primers). Authors' methods: Per a later analysis, the number of unique TCR beta chains was 75 million to 90 million, of which 9 million to 14 million were shared. The protocol was immunoSEQ multiplex PCR, while the TCRdb copy is restricted to in-frame clones and leaves out a portion. V, J and clone size derive from that table, while D and trimming were established from the DNA sequence. The repertoire has some 96,000 clones, 50% to 80% of them found once; the top ten carry approximately 3%. The clonotype comes from a man aged 55 to 70 in good health and CMV-seronegative. Sequencing was performed on PBMCs. The chain combines TRBV7-9 with TRBJ2-5, with D possibly matching TRBD1 (5 bases). As DNA, the CDR3 is TGTGCCAGCAGCGCCACCAGGGAAGTCGAGACCCAGTACTTC. Translating gives CASSATREVETQYF. Supplemented by reference TRBV7-9 and TRBJ2-5, the full variable domain reads DTGVSQNPRHKITKRGQNVTFRCDPISEHNRLYWYRQTLGQGPEFLTYFQNEAQLEKSRLLSDRFSAERPKGSFSTLEIQRTEQGDSAMYLCASSATREVETQYFGPGTRLLVL.